This TCR beta chain came from a study of blood T cell repertoires in COVID-19. Overall study: There were acute and convalescent COVID-19 samples, and they came from the United States, Italy and Spain. From T cells, B-cell-depleted T cells, or PBMCs came the material, which was cDNA or gDNA.

The ends lost 0 bases at V and 6 bases at J; junction bases unmatched: 0. The CDR3 has 14 amino acids. CDR1 and CDR2 from the germline V gene are MNHEY and SVGAGI. Measured with immunoSEQ multiplex PCR; TCRdb has only the in-frame clones, and not every one. The sample lists approximately 230,000 clones, roughly 90% occurring once. This clone is a singleton in its sample. This receptor was identified in a woman in her thirties or forties who had recovered from COVID-19. The genes are TRBV6-5 and TRBJ2-2, with 8 bases fitting TRBD1. The sequencing input was peripheral blood. CDR3: CASSYSRGPGELFF. The CDR3 DNA is TGTGCCAGCAGTTACTCCAGGGGGCCCGGGGAGCTGTTTTTT.